These T cell receptor beta chains were read from a single sample in a study of spatial heterogeneity in lung cancer. From the 5' RACE reads, TCRdb called clonotypes with MiXCR, one entry per CDR3 protein. The sample includes 9,500 to 10,000 distinct CDR3 sequences, about 50% seen only once; the top ten take 28%. Source: lung tumor tissue, taken at surgery. The source of these receptors is a female donor with early-stage non-small cell lung cancer. CDR3s include the opening cysteine and the closing phenylalanine or tryptophan. The D gene is left open where the match is weak. For some rows the clone size is stated as once, few or many, or as a class when expanded; others skip it.

v_gene	abundance	d_gene	j_gene	len	CDR3nt	CDR3aa
TRBV4-1	.	TRBD1	TRBJ2-3	15	TGCGCCAGCAGCCCACGGGACAGGGCCACAGATACGCAGTATTTT	CASSPRDRATDTQYF
TRBV2	few	.	TRBJ1-1	13	TGTGCCAGCACCGGGACATTTCGTTCCGAAGCTTTCTTT	CASTGTFRSEAFF
TRBV5-6	.	.	TRBJ1-1	14	TGTGCCAGCAGCCCATCCCTCAGGGGAACTGAAGCTTTCTTT	CASSPSLRGTEAFF
TRBV12-3/TRBV12-4	medium-sized	.	TRBJ2-2	18	TGTGCCGCTGGGGCAGGGCAGGTCCTTCAAGGGAACACCGGGGAGCTGTTTTTT	CAAGAGQVLQGNTGELFF
TRBV29-1	.	TRBD1	TRBJ2-5	14	TGCAGCGTAGGGGACAGGGTAAATCAAGAGACCCAGTACTTC	CSVGDRVNQETQYF
TRBV7-2	few	.	TRBJ2-1	13	TGTGCCAGCAGCTTAAGAGTTGGGTATGAGCAGTTCTTC	CASSLRVGYEQFF
TRBV7-2	.	TRBD1	TRBJ1-5	13	TGTGCCAGCAGCTACAACAGGGGACAGCCCCAGCATTTT	CASSYNRGQPQHF
TRBV12-3/TRBV12-4	.	TRBD2	TRBJ2-3	17	TGTGCCAGCAGTTTCATGGGAGCGGGGGGGCTGGGAGATACGCAGTATTTT	CASSFMGAGGLGDTQYF
TRBV7-2	.	.	TRBJ2-3	14	TGTGCCAGCAGCTTAGAGGGACTTCCCCATACGCAGTATTTT	CASSLEGLPHTQYF
TRBV12-3/TRBV12-4	.	.	TRBJ2-3	16	TGTGCCAGCACCACGAGACCGGCAGCTAGCACAGATACGCAGTATTTT	CASTTRPAASTDTQYF
TRBV28	few	.	TRBJ2-2	15	TGTGCCAGCAAATTAACCGGGGCGTACACCGGGGAGCTGTTTTTT	CASKLTGAYTGELFF
TRBV11-2	.	.	TRBJ2-2	12	TGTGCCAGCAGCTCGTTTAGGCAGATGCTGTTTTTT	CASSSFRQMLFF
TRBV7-2	.	TRBD2	TRBJ2-3	15	TGTGCCAGCAGCACGGTAGCGGGGGCGGGAGATACGCAGTATTTT	CASSTVAGAGDTQYF
TRBV7-8	.	.	TRBJ1-1	14	TGTGCCAGCAGCCCCAGGGCCGCGAACACTGAAGCTTTCTTT	CASSPRAANTEAFF
TRBV4-1	few	TRBD1	TRBJ2-5	17	TGCGCCAGCAGCCGACAACTTACAGGGGGTGAACAAGAGACCCAGTACTTC	CASSRQLTGGEQETQYF
TRBV7-9	.	TRBD1	TRBJ2-7	13	TGTGCCAGCAGCCGACAGGGGACCTACGAGCAGTACTTC	CASSRQGTYEQYF
TRBV20-1	.	.	TRBJ1-3	16	TGCAGTGCTAGAGACCACACTCGGGAATCTGGAAACACCATATATTTT	CSARDHTRESGNTIYF
TRBV5-6	once	TRBD1	TRBJ1-1	14	TGTGCCAGCAGCTTGGGACAGGGATACACTGAAGCTTTCTTT	CASSLGQGYTEAFF
TRBV28	few	.	TRBJ2-7	14	TGTGCCAGCAGCCCCCCCACCAGCTCCTACGAGCAGTACTTC	CASSPPTSSYEQYF
TRBV7-9	.	TRBD2	TRBJ2-7	21	TGTGCCAGCAGCTCTAAGTTTTCAACCTCTAGCGGGGGGTTCAGCTCCTACGAGCAGTACTTC	CASSSKFSTSSGGFSSYEQYF
TRBV12-3/TRBV12-4	.	.	TRBJ1-1	11	TGTGCCAGCAGACAATACACTGAAGCTTTCTTT	CASRQYTEAFF
TRBV5-4	once	TRBD1	TRBJ2-7	11	TGTGCCAGCAGCTCGGGACAGGGGCGGTACTTC	CASSSGQGRYF
TRBV12-3/TRBV12-4	medium-sized	TRBD1	TRBJ1-2	14	TGTGCCAGCAGTTTAGGACAGGGGGCTGGAGGCTACACCTTC	CASSLGQGAGGYTF
TRBV6-5	.	TRBD1	TRBJ2-1	13	TGTGCCAGCAGTTACTCACGACAGGGTAGGCAGTTCTTC	CASSYSRQGRQFF
TRBV7-9	few	.	TRBJ2-2	12	TGTGCCAGCAGCGTATGGGCCGGGGAGCTGTTTTTT	CASSVWAGELFF
TRBV6-2/TRBV6-3	.	TRBD1	TRBJ2-7	14	TGTGCCAGCAGTTACTGGACAGGGAGTGGCGAGCAGTACTTC	CASSYWTGSGEQYF
TRBV7-9	.	.	TRBJ1-5	14	TGTGCCAGCAGCCCCGGGCCTAGCAATCAGCCCCAGCATTTT	CASSPGPSNQPQHF
TRBV20-1	once	.	TRBJ1-1	12	TGCAGTGCTAGCCAGGCGAACACTGAAGCTTTCTTT	CSASQANTEAFF
TRBV14	medium-sized	.	TRBJ2-7	13	TGTGCCAGCAGCCAGGGCAGGGACTACGAGCAGTACTTC	CASSQGRDYEQYF
TRBV29-1	large	TRBD2	TRBJ2-1	14	TGCAGCGTTGAATTGGGGACTATCGGCAATGAGCAGTTCTTC	CSVELGTIGNEQFF
TRBV20-1	.	.	TRBJ2-3	16	TGCAGTGCTAGAGATGCGGCTTTAGCGGGCACAGATACGCAGTATTTT	CSARDAALAGTDTQYF